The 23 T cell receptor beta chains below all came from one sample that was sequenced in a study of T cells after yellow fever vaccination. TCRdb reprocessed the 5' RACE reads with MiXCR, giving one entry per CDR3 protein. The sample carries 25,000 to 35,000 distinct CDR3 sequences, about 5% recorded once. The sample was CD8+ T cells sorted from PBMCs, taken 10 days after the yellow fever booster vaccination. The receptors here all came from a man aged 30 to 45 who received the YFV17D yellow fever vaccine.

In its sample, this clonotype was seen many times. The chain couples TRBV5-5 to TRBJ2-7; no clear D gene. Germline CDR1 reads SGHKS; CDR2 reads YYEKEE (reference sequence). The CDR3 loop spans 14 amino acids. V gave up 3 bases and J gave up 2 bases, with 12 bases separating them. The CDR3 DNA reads TGTGCCAGCAGCTCCTTTGGAGCAACCTACGAGCAGTACTTC. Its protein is CASSSFGATYEQYF.

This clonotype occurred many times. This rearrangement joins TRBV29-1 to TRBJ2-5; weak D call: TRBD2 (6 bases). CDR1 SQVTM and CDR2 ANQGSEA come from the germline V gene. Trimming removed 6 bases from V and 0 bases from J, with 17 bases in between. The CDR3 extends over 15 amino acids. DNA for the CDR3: TGCAGCGTGGAGGGGATAGCGGCTTACCAAGAGACCCAGTACTTC. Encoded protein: CSVEGIAAYQETQYF.

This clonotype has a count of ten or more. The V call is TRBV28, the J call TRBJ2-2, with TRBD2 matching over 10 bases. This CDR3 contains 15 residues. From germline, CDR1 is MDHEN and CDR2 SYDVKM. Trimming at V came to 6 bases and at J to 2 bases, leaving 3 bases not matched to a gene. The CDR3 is CASRRTSGNTGELFF. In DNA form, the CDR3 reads TGTGCCAGCAGACGGACTAGCGGAAACACCGGGGAGCTGTTTTTT.

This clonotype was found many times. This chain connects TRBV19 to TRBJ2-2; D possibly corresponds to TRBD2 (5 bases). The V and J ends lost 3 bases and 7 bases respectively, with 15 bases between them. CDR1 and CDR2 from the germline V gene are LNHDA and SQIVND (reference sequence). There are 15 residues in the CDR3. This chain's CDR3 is CASSIGSTVVGELFF. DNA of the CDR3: TGTGCCAGTAGTATTGGGAGTACGGTGGTCGGGGAGCTGTTTTTT.

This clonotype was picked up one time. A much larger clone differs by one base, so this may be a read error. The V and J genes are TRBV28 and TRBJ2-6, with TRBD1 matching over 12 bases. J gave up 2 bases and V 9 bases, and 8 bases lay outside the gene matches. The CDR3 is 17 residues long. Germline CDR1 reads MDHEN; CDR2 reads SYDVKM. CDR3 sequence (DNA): TGTGCCAGAAGGGGGGGACAGGGGGCGGCTGGGGCCAACGTCCTGACTTTC. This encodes CARRGGQGAAGANVLTF.

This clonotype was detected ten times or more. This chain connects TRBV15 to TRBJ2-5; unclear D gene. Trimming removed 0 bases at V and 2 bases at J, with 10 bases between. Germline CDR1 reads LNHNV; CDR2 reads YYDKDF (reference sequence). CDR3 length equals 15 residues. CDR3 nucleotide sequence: TGTGCCACCAGCAGAGATATGGCTGATCAAGAGACCCAGTACTTC. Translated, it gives CATSRDMADQETQYF.

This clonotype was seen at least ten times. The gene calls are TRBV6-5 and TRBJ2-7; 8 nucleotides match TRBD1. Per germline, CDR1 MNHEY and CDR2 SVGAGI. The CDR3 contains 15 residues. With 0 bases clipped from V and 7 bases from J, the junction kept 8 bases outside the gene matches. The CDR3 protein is CASSYSRTGGWEQYF. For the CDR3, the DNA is TGTGCCAGCAGTTACTCCCGAACAGGGGGTTGGGAGCAGTACTTC.

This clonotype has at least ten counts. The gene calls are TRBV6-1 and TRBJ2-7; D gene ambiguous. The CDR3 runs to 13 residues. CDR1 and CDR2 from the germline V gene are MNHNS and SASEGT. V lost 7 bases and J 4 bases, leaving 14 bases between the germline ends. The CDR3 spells CASTPGLGYEQYF. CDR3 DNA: TGTGCCAGCACCCCGGGTTTAGGGTACGAGCAGTACTTC.

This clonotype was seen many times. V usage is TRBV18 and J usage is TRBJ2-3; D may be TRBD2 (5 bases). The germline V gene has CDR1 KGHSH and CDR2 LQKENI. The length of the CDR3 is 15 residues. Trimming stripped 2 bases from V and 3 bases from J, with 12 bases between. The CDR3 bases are TGTGCCAGCTCACCAGACGGGGAGAATACAGATACGCAGTATTTT. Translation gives CASSPDGENTDTQYF.

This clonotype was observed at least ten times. In DNA, the CDR3 is TGTGCCAGCAGCTCAATGACTAGCACAGGCGGGAACATTCAGTACTTC. Translating gives CASSSMTSTGGNIQYF. This rearrangement joins TRBV7-9 to TRBJ2-4; 7 bases map to TRBD2. Germline V gene data show CDR1 as SEHNR and CDR2 as FQNEAQ (reference sequence). Unmatched junction bases numbered 13, after V lost 4 bases and J lost 7 bases. The CDR3 loop spans 16 amino acids. The variable domain in full, completed from reference TRBV7-9 and TRBJ2-4, reads DTGVSQNPRHKITKRGQNVTFRCDPISEHNRLYWYRQTLGQGPEFLTYFQNEAQLEKSRLLSDRFSAERPKGSFSTLEIQRTEQGDSAMYLCASSSMTSTGGNIQYFGAGTRLSVL.

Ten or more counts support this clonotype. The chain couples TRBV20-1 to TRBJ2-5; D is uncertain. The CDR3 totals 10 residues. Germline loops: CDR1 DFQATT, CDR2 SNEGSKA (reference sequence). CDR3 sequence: CRGRLQTQYF. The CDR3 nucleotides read TGCAGGGGCCGCCTACAGACCCAGTACTTC.

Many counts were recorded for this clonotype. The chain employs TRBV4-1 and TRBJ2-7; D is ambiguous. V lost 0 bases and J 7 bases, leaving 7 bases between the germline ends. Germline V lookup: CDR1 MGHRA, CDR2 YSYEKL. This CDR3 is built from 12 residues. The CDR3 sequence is CASSQDGREQYF. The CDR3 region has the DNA TGCGCCAGCAGCCAAGATGGGCGGGAGCAGTACTTC.

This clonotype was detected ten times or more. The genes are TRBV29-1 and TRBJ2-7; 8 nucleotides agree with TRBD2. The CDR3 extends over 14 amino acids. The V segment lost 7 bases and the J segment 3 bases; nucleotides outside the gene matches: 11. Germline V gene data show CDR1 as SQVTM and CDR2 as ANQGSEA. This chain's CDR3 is CSALGGAGDYEQYF. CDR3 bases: TGCAGCGCCCTCGGGGGAGCGGGAGACTACGAGCAGTACTTC.

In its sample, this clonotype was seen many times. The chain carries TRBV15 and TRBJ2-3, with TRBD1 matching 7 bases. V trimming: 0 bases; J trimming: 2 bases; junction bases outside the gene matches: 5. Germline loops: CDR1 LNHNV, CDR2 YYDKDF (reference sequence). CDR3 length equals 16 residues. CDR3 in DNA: TGTGCCACCAGCAGAGATGGGGGACAGACCACAGATACGCAGTATTTT. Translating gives CATSRDGGQTTDTQYF.

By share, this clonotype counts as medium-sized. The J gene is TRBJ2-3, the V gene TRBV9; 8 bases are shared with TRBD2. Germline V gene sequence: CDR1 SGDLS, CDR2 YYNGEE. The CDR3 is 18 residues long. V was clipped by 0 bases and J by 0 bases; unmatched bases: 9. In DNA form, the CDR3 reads TGTGCCAGCAGCGTAGCTTTGGGTGCTAGCGGGAGCACAGATACGCAGTATTTT. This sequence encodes CASSVALGASGSTDTQYF.

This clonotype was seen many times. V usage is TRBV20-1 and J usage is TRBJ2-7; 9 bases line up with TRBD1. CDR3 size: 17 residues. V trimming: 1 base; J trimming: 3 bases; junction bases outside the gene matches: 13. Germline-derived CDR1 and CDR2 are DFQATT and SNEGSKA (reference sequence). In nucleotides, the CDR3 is TGCAGTGCTAGAGTTCTAGGACAGGGGTGGGTAGGCTACGAGCAGTACTTC. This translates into CSARVLGQGWVGYEQYF.

The CDR3 reads CASSSAGTYEQYF. The CDR3 region has the DNA TGTGCCAGCAGTTCCGCCGGGACTTACGAGCAGTACTTC. This chain uses TRBV12-3 or TRBV12-4 with TRBJ2-7; the D gene is possibly TRBD2 (6 bases). The CDR3 runs 13 residues. V was clipped by 4 bases and J by 4 bases, with 11 bases between them.

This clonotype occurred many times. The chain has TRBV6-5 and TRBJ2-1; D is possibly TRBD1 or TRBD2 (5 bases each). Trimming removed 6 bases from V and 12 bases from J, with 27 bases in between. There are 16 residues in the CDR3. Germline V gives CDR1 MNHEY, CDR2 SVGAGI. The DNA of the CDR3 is TGTGCCAGCAGCCGCAAAGGGACGGCTCTTTTCTTGGGGCAGTTCTTC. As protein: CASSRKGTALFLGQFF.

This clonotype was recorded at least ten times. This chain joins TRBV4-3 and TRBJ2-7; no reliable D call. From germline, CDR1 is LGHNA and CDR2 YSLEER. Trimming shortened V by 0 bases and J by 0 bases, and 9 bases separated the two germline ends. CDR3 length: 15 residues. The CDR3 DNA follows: TGCGCCAGCAGCCAAGAGCATTTCAGCTCCTACGAGCAGTACTTC. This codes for CASSQEHFSSYEQYF.

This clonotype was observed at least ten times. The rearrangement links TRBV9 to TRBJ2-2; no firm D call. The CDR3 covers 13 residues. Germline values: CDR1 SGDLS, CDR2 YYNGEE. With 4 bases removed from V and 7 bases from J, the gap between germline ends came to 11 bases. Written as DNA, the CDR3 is TGTGCCAGCAGCCCCTGGCAGCTCGGGGAGCTGTTTTTT. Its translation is CASSPWQLGELFF.

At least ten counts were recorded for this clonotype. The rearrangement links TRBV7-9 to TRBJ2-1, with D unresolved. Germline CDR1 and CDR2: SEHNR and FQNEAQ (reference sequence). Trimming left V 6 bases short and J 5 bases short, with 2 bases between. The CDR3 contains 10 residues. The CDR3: CASSNNEQFF. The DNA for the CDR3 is TGTGCCAGCAGTAACAATGAGCAGTTCTTC.

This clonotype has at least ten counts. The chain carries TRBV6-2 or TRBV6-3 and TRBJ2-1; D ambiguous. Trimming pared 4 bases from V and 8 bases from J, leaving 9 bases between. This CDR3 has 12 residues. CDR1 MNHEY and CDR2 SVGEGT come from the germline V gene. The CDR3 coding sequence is TGTGCCAGCAGTTCCCTTGGGGATGAGCAGTTCTTC. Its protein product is CASSSLGDEQFF.

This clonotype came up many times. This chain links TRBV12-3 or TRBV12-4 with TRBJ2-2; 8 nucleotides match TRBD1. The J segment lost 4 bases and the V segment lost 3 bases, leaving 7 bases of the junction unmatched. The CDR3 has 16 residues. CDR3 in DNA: TGTGCCAGCAGTTTTTCAGGGGGCAGCGGCACCGGGGAGCTGTTTTTT. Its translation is CASSFSGGSGTGELFF.